The clone carrying this T cell receptor beta chain appeared once. Its antigen is not identified. RNA amounts of roughly 0.45 to 1 ug underwent reverse transcription with random hexamers. TCRdb analysed the immunoSEQ multiplex PCR reads with MiXCR anew, one entry per CDR3 protein. The table records about 240,000 distinct CDR3 sequences, 96% of them present only once. TEMRA cells were FACS-enriched, and CD8+ and CD4+ T cells were isolated negatively. This sample is drawn from a study of CD8 T cells in Susac syndrome. General study points: When the CD4+ T cell repertoires of patients with Susac syndrome were examined, they did not show any clonal expansion.

Per the germline V gene, CDR1 is MNHGY and CDR2 is SVAAGI. The length of the CDR3 is 14 residues. V lost 6 bases and J lost 6, with 17 bases in between. Input material: CD4+ T cells from PBMCs. The source is a human donor with Susac syndrome. The rearrangement links TRBV6-9 to TRBJ1-1, with a weak D call TRBD1 (5 bases). CDR3 region: CASRRDSDNAEAFF. The DNA of the CDR3 is TGTGCCAGCAGGCGCGACAGCGACAACGCTGAAGCTTTCTTT.